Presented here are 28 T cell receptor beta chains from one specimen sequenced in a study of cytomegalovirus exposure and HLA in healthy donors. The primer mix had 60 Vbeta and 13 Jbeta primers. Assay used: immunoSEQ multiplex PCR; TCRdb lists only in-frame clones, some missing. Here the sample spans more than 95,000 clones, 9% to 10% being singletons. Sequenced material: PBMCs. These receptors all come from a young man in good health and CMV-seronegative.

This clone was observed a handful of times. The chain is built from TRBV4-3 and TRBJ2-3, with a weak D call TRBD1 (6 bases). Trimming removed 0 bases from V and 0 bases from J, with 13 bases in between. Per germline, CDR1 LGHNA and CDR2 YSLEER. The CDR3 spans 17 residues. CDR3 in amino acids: CASSQDRRGTSTDTQYF. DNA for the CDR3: TGCGCCAGCAGCCAAGATCGCAGGGGAACTAGCACAGATACGCAGTATTTT.

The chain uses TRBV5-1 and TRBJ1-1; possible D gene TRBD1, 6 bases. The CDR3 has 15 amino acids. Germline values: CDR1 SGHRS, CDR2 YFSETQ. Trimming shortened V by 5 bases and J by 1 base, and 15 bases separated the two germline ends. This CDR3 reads CASRPFPGQNTEAFF. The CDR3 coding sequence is TGCGCCAGCAGGCCGTTCCCGGGACAGAACACTGAAGCTTTCTTT. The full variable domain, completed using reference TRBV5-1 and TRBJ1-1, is KAGVTQTPRYLIKTRGQQVTLSCSPISGHRSVSWYQQTPGQGLQFLFEYFSETQRNKGNFPGRFSGRQFSNSRSEMNVSTLELGDSALYLCASRPFPGQNTEAFFGQGTRLTVV.

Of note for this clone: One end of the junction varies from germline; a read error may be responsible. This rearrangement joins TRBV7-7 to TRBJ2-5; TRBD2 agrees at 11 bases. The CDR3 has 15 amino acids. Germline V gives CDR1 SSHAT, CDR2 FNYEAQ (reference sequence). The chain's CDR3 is CASSLVAGGQETQYF. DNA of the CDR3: TGTGCTAGCAGCTTGGTAGCGGGAGGGCAAGAGACCCAGTACTTC.

The CDR3 region has the DNA TGTGCCAGCAGCAAAGACAGGGGGTTCGGGGGCTACACCTTC. The encoded protein is CASSKDRGFGGYTF. The V gene is TRBV13, the J gene TRBJ1-2, with 9 bases aligning to TRBD1. V was clipped by 5 bases and J by 8 bases; unmatched bases: 9. Germline V gene sequence: CDR1 PRHDT, CDR2 FYEKMQ (reference sequence). This CDR3 has 14 amino acids.

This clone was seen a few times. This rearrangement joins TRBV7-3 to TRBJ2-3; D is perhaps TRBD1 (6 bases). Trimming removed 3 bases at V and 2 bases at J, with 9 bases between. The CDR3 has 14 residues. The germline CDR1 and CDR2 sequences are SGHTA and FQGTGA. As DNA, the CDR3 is TGTGCCAGCAGCTTCCGGGACACCACAGATACGCAGTATTTT. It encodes CASSFRDTTDTQYF.

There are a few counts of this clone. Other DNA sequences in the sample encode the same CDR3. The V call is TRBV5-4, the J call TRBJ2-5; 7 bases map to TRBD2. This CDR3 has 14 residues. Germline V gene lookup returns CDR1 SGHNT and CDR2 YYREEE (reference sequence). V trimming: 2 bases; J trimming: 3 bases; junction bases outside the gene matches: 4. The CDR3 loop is CASSFPGGKETQYF. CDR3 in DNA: TGTGCCAGCAGCTTTCCGGGGGGAAAAGAGACCCAGTACTTC.

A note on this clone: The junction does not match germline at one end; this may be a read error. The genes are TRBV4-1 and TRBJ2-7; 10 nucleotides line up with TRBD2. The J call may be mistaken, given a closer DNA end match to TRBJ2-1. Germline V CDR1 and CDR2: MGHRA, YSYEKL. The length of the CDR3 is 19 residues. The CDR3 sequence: CASSQDRGVSGRANNEQFF. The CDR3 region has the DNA TGCGCCAGCAGCCAAGATCGAGGGGTCAGCGGGAGGGCCAACAACGAGCAGTTCTTC.

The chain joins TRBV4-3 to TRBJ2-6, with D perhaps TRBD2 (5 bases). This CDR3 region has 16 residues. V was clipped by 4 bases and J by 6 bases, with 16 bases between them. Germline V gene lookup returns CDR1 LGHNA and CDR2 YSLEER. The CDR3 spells CASSPTIRNPANVLTF. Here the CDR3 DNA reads TGCGCCAGCAGCCCGACTATCAGGAACCCGGCCAACGTCCTGACTTTC.

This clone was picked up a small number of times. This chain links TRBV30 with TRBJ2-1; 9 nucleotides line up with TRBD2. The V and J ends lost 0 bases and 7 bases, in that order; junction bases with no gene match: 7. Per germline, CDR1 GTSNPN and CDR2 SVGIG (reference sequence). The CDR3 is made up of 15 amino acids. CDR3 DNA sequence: TGTGCCTGGAGTGTAGATAGCGGGAGTAGGAATGAGCAGTTCTTC. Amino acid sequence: CAWSVDSGSRNEQFF.

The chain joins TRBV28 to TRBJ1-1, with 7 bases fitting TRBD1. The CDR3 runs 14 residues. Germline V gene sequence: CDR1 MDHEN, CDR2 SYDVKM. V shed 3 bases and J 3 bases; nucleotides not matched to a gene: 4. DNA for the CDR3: TGTGCCAGCAGTTTCAGGGGGAGGTACACTGAAGCTTTCTTT. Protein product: CASSFRGRYTEAFF.

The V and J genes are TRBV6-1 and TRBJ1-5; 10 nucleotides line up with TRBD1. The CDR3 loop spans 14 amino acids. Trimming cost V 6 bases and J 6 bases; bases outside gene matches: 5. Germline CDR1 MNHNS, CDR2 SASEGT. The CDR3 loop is CASSGTGESQPQHF. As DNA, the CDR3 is TGTGCCAGCAGCGGGACAGGGGAGAGTCAGCCCCAGCATTTT.

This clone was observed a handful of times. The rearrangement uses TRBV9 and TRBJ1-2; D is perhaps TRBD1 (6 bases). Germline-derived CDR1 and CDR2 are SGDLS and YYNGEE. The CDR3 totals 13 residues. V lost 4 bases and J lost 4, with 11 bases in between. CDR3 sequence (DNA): TGTGCCAGCAGCTCCCGAGGGGGCTATGGCTACACCTTC. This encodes CASSSRGGYGYTF.

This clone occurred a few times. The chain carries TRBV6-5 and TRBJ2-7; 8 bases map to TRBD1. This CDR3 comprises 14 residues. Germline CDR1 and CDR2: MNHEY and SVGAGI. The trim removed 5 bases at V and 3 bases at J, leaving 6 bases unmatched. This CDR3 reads CASSNTGGIYEQYF. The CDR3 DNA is TGTGCCAGCAGTAATACAGGGGGGATCTACGAGCAGTACTTC.

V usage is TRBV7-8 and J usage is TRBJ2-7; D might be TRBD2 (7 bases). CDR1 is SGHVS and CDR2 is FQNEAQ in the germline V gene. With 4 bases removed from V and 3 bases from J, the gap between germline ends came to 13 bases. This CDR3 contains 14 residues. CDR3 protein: CASSWGGQSYEQYF. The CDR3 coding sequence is TGTGCCAGCAGCTGGGGGGGGCAGAGCTACGAGCAGTACTTC. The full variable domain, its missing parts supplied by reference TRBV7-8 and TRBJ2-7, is GAGVSQSPRYKVAKRGQDVALRCDPISGHVSLFWYQQALGQGPEFLTYFQNEAQLDKSGLPSDRFFAERPEGSVSTLKIQRTQQEDSAVYLCASSWGGQSYEQYFGPGTRLTVT.

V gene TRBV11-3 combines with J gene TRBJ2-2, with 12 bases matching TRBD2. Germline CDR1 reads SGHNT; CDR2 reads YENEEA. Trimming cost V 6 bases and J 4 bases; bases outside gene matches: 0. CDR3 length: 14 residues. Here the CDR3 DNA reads TGTGCCAGCAGGACTAGCGGGAGCACCGGGGAGCTGTTTTTT. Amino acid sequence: CASRTSGSTGELFF.

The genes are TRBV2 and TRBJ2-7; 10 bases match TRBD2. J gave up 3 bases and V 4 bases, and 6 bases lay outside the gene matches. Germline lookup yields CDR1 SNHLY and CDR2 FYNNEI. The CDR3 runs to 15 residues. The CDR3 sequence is CASSVQAGGYYEQYF. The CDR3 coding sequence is TGTGCCAGCAGTGTCCAAGCGGGGGGGTACTACGAGCAGTACTTC.

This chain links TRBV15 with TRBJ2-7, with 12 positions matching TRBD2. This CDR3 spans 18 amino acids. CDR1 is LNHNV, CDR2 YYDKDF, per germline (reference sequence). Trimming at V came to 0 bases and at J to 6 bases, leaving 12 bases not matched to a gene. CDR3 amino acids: CATSRDKGRLAGVSEQYF. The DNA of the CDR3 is TGTGCCACCAGCAGAGATAAGGGGAGACTAGCGGGAGTTAGCGAGCAGTACTTC.

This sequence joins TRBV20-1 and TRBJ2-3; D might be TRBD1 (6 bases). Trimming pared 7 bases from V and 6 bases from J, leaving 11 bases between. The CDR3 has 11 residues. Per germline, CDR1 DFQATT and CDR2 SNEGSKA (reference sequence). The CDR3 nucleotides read TGCAGTGGTGGGGGCGGTGATACGCAGTATTTT. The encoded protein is CSGGGGDTQYF.

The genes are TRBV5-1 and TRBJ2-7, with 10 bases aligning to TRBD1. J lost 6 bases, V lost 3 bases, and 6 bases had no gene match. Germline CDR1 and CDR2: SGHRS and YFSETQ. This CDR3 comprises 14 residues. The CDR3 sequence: CASSSWTGGGEQYF. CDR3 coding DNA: TGCGCCAGCAGCTCATGGACAGGGGGAGGCGAGCAGTACTTC.

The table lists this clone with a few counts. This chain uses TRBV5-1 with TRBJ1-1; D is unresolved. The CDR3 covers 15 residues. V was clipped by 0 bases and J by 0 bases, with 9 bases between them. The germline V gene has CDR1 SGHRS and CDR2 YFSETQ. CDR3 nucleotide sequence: TGCGCCAGCAGCTTGGCGCCAGATTTGAACACTGAAGCTTTCTTT. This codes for CASSLAPDLNTEAFF.

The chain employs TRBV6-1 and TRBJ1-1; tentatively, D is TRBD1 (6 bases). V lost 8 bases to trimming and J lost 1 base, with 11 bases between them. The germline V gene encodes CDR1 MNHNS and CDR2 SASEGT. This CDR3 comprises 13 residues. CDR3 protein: CASSGAGNTEAFF. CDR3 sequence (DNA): TGTGCCAGCTCAGGGGCAGGGAACACTGAAGCTTTCTTT.

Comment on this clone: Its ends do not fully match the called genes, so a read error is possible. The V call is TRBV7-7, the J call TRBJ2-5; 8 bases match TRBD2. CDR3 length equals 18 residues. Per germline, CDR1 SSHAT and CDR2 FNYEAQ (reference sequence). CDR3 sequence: CASSLAPRPAGEQETQYF. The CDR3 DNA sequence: TGTGCTAGCAGCTTAGCCCCTCGTCCAGCGGGGGAACAAGAGACCCAGTACTTC.

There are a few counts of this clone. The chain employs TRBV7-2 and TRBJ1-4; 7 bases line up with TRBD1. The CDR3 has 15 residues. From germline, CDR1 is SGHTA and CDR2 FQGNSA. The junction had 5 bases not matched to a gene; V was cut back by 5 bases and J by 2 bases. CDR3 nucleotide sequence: TGTGCCAGCAGCCTCACAGGGGTGACTAATGAAAAACTGTTTTTT. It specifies CASSLTGVTNEKLFF.

Written as DNA, the CDR3 is TGCGCCAGCAGCCAAGGCCCGGCAGGCATTGATCAGCCCCAGCATTTT. Translation gives CASSQGPAGIDQPQHF. The chain couples TRBV4-1 to TRBJ1-5; no clear D gene. This CDR3 has 16 amino acids. Deletions cut 1 base from V and 5 bases from J, with 15 bases between. Germline CDR1 and CDR2: MGHRA and YSYEKL.

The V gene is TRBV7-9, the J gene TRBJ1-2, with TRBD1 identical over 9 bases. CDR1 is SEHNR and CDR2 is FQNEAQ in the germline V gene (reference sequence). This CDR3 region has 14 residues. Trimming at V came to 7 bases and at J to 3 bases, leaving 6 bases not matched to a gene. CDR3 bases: TGTGCCAGCACCCGGACAGGGGAAGACTATGGCTACACCTTC. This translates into CASTRTGEDYGYTF.

Written as DNA, the CDR3 is TGTGCCAGCAGCTTGGACCAGGGATGGACTGAAGCTTTCTTT. This codes for CASSLDQGWTEAFF. The V call is TRBV5-6, the J call TRBJ1-1; D possibly corresponds to TRBD1 (5 bases). In germline, CDR1 is SGHDT, CDR2 YYEEEE. Trimming stripped 0 bases from V and 5 bases from J, with 11 bases between. This CDR3 contains 14 residues.

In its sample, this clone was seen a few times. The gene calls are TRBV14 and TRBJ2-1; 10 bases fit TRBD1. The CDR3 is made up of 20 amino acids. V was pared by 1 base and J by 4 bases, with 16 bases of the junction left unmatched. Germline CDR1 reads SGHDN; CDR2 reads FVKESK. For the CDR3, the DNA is TGTGCCAGCAGCCAAGTTCTTCAGTATACCGGGACAGGGGCTTACAATGAGCAGTTCTTC. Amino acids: CASSQVLQYTGTGAYNEQFF.

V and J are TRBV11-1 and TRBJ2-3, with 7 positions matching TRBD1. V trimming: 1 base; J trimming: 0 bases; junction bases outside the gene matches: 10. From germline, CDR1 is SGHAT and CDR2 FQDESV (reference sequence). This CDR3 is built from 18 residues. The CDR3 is CASSLEGRGSSSTDTQYF. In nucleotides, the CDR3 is TGTGCCAGCAGCTTAGAGGGCAGGGGGTCCTCTAGCACAGATACGCAGTATTTT. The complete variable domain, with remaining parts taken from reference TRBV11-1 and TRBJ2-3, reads EAEVAQSPRYKITEKSQAVAFWCDPISGHATLYWYRQILGQGPELLVQFQDESVVDDSQLPKDRFSAERLKGVDSTLKIQPAELGDSAMYLCASSLEGRGSSSTDTQYFGPGTRLTVL.